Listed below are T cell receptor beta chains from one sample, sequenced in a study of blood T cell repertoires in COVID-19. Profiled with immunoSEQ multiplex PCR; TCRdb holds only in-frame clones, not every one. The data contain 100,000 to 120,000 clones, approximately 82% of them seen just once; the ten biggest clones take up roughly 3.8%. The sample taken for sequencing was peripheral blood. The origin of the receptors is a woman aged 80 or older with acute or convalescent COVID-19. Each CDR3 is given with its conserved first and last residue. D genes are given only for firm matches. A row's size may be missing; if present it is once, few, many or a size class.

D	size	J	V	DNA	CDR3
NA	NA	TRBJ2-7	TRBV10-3	TGTGCCATCAGTGCGGAGCGGGAGCAGTACTTC	CAISAEREQYF
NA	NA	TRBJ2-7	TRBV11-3	TGTGCCAGCAGCTTAGAGGGGACAACCTACGAGCAGTACTTC	CASSLEGTTYEQYF
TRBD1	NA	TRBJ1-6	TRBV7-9	TGTGCCAGCTCCGGGACAGGGATATCACCCCTCCACTTT	CASSGTGISPLHF
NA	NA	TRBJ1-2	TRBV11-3	TGTGCCAGCAGCCAAGGGGACTATGGCTACACCTTC	CASSQGDYGYTF
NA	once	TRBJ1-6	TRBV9	TGTGCCAGCAGCCCTTCCGCCAGGGGTAATTCACCCCTCCACTTT	CASSPSARGNSPLHF
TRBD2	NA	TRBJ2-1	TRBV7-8	TGTGCCAGCAGCTGGACGCGGGGGGGCTCCTCCAATGAGCAGTTCTTC	CASSWTRGGSSNEQFF
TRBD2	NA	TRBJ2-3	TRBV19	TGTGCCAGTAGTATCGGCGGGGGGGCGCCCACAGATACGCAGTATTTT	CASSIGGGAPTDTQYF
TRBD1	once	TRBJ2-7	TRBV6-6	TGTGCCAGCAGCCGGGACAGGGAGTACGAGCAGTACTTC	CASSRDREYEQYF
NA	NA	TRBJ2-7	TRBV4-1	TGCGCCAGCAGCCAAGGGGGGTTGGCCGGGACTCGCTCCTACGAGCAGTACTTC	CASSQGGLAGTRSYEQYF
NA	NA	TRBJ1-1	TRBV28	TGTGCCAGCAGTTTGGTCGGTCGGGCTTTCTTT	CASSLVGRAFF